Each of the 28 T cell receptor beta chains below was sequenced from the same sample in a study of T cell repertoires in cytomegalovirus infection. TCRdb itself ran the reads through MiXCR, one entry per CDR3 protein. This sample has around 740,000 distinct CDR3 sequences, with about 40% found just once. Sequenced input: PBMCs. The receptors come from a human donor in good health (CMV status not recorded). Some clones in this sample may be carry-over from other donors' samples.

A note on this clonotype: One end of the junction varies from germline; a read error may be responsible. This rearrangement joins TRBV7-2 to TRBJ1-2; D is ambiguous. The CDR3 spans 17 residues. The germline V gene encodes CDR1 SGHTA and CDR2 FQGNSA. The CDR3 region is CASSLGEGLQANYGSHF. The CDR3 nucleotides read TGTGCCAGCAGCTTAGGGGAAGGGTTGCAAGCTAACTATGGCTCCCACTTC.

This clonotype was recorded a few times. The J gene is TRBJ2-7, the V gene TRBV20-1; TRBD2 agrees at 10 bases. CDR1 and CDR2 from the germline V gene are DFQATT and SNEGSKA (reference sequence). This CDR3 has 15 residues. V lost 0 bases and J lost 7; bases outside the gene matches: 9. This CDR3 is CSARERASGRDEQYF. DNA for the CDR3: TGCAGTGCTAGAGAACGAGCTAGCGGGAGAGATGAGCAGTACTTC.

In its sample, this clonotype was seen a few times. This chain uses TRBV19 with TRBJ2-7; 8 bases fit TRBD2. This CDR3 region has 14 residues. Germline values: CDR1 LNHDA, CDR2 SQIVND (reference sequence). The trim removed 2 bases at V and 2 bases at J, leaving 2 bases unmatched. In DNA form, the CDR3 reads TGTGCCAGTAGTATAACTAGCGGAGCCTACGAGCAGTACTTC. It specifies CASSITSGAYEQYF.

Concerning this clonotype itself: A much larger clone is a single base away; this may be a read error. CDR3: CASSLSDGSGDTQYF. In DNA, the CDR3 is TGTGCCAGCAGCTTAAGTGACGGGAGTGGCGATACGCAGTATTTT. The V call is TRBV11-1, the J call TRBJ2-3; D may be TRBD2 (6 bases). The CDR3 loop spans 15 amino acids. CDR1 is SGHAT, CDR2 FQDESV, per germline (reference sequence). V dropped 2 bases and J dropped 6 bases, with 15 bases sitting between them. Full variable domain (outside the CDR3, taken from reference TRBV11-1 and TRBJ2-3): EAEVAQSPRYKITEKSQAVAFWCDPISGHATLYWYRQILGQGPELLVQFQDESVVDDSQLPKDRFSAERLKGVDSTLKIQPAELGDSAMYLCASSLSDGSGDTQYFGPGTRLTVL.

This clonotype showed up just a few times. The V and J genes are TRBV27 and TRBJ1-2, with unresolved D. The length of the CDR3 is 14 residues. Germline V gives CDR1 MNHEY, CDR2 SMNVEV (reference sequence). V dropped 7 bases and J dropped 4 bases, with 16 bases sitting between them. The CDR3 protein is CASKDSPAAYGYTF. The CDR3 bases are TGTGCCAGCAAAGATTCTCCAGCTGCCTATGGCTACACCTTC.

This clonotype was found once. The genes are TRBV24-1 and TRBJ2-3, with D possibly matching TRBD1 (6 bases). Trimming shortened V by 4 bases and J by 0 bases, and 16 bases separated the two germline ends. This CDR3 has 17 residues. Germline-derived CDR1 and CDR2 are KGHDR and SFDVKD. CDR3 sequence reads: CATSDSTYRASTDTQYF. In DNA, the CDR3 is TGTGCCACCAGTGACTCAACCTACAGGGCTAGCACAGATACGCAGTATTTT.

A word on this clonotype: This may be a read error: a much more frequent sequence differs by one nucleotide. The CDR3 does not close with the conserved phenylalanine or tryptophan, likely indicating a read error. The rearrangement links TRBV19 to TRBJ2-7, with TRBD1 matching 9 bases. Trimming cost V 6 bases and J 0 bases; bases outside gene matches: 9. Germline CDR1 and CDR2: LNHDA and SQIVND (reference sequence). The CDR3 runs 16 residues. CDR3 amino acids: CASRRKTGQGSYEQYS. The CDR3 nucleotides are TGTGCCAGTAGACGAAAAACGGGACAGGGCTCCTACGAGCAGTACTCC.

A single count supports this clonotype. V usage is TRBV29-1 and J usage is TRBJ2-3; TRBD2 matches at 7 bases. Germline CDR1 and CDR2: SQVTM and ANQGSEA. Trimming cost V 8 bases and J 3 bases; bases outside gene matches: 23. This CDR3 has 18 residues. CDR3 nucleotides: TGCAGCCCAAGAATAGCCGGGGTAGGGCGTAGCGGGACAGATACGCAGTATTTT. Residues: CSPRIAGVGRSGTDTQYF.

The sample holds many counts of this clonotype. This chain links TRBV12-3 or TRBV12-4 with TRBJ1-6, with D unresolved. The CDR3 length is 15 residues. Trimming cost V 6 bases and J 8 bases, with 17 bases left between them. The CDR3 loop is CASSPSRRIHSPLHF. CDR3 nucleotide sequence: TGTGCCAGCAGCCCCTCAAGACGGATTCATTCACCCCTCCACTTT.

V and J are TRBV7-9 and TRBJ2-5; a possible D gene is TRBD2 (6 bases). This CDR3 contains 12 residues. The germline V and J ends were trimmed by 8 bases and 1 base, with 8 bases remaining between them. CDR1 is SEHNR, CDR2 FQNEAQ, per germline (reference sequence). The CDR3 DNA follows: TGTGCCAGCCGGGGGACCCAAGAGACCCAGTACTTC. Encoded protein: CASRGTQETQYF.

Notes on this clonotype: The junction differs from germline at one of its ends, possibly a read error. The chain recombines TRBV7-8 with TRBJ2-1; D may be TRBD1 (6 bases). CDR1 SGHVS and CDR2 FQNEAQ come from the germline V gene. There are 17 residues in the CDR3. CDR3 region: CASSLGGRGGPYNEKFF. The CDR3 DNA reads TGTGCCAGCAGCTTAGGAGGGAGAGGGGGACCCTACAATGAGAAGTTCTTC.

CDR3 in DNA: TGTGCCAGCAGTTACCGTCGGACTAGCGGAGGGGGACAGCAAGAGACCCAGTACTTC. It codes for CASSYRRTSGGGQQETQYF. The chain joins TRBV6-5 to TRBJ2-5; TRBD2 agrees at 10 bases. The CDR3 is 19 amino acids. Germline CDR1 MNHEY, CDR2 SVGAGI. J gave up 2 bases and V 2 bases, and 14 bases lay outside the gene matches.

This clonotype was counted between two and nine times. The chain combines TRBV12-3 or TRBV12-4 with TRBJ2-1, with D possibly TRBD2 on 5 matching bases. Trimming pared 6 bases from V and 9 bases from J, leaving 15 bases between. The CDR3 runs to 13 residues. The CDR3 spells CASSSEREGEQFF. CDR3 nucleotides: TGTGCCAGCAGCTCGGAACGTGAGGGTGAGCAGTTCTTC.

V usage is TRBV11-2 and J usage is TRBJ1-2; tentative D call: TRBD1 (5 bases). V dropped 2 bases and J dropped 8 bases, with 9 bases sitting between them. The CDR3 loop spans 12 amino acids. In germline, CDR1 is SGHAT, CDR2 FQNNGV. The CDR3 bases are TGTGCCAGCAGCTTAAGGGGAAGCGGCTACACCTTC. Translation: CASSLRGSGYTF.

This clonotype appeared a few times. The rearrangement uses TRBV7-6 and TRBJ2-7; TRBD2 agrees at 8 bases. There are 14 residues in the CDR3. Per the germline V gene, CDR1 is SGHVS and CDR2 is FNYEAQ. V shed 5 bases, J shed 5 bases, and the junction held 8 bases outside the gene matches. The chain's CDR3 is CASSPPAGGNEQYF. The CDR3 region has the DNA TGTGCCAGCAGCCCGCCGGCGGGGGGCAACGAGCAGTACTTC.

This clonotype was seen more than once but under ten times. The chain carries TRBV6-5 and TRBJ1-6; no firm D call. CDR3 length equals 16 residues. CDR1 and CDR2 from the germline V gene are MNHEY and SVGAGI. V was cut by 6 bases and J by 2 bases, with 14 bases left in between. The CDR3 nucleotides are TGTGCCAGCAGCCCCACGAGGGCAGCCTATAATTCACCCCTCCACTTT. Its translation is CASSPTRAAYNSPLHF.

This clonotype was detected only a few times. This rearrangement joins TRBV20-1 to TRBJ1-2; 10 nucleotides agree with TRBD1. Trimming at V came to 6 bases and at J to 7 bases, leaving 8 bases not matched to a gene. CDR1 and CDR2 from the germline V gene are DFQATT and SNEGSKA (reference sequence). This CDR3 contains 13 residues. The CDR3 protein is CSATAGQGFGYTF. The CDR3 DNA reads TGCAGTGCCACCGCGGGACAGGGGTTTGGCTACACCTTC.

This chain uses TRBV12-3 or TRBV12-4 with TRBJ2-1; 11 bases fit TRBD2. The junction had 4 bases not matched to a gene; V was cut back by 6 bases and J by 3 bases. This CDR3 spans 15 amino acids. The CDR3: CASSGGLADYNEQFF. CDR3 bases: TGTGCCAGCAGCGGGGGACTAGCGGACTACAATGAGCAGTTCTTC.

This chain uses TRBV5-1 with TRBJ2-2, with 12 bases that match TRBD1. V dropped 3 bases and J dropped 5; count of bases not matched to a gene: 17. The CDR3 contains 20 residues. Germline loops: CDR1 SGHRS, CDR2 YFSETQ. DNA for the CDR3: TGCGCCAGCAGCTGGACCTCCGGGACAGGGGGCTTGGTCTTGACCGGGGAGCTGTTTTTT. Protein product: CASSWTSGTGGLVLTGELFF.

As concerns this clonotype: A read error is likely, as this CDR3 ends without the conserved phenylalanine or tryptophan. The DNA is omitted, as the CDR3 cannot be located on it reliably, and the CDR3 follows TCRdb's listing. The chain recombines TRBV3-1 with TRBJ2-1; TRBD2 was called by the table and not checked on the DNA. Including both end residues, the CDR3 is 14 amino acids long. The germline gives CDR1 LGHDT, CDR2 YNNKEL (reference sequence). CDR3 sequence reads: CASSPPLRGNEQLL.

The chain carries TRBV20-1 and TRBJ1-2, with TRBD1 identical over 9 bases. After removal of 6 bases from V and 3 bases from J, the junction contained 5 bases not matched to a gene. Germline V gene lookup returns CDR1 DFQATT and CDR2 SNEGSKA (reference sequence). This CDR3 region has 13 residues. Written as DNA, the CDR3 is TGCAGTGCCAGGACAGGGGAGGACTATGGCTACACCTTC. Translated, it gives CSARTGEDYGYTF.

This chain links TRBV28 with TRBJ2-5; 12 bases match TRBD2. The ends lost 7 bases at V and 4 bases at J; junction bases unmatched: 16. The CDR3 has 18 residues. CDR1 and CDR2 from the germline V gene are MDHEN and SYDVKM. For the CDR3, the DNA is TGTGCCAGCACCCTGGGAAGGACTAGCGGGATTTTAGGAGAGACCCAGTACTTC. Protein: CASTLGRTSGILGETQYF.

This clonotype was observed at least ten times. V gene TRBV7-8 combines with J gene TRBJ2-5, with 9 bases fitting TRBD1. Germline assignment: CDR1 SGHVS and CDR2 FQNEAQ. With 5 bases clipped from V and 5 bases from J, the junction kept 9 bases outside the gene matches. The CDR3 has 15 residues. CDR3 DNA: TGTGCCAGCAGCCGTGACAGGGGGACTATGGAGACCCAGTACTTC. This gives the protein CASSRDRGTMETQYF.

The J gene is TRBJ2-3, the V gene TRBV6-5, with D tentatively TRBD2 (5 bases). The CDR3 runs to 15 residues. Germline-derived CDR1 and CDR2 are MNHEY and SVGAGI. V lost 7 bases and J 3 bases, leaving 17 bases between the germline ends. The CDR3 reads CASTPNARGTDTQYF. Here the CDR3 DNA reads TGTGCCAGCACCCCTAACGCCCGGGGTACAGATACGCAGTATTTT.

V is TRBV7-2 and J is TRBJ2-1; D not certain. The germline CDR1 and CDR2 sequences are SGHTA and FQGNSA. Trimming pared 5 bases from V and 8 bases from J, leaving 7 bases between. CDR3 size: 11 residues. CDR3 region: CASSAHHEQFF. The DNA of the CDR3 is TGTGCCAGCAGCGCTCACCATGAGCAGTTCTTC.

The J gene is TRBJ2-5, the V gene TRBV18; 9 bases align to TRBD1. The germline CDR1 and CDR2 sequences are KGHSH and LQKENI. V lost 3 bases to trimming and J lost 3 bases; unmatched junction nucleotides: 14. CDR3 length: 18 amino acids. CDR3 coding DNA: TGTGCCAGCTCACCGGGACGTGAACAGGGGGCGCGAAAAGAGACCCAGTACTTC. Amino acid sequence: CASSPGREQGARKETQYF.

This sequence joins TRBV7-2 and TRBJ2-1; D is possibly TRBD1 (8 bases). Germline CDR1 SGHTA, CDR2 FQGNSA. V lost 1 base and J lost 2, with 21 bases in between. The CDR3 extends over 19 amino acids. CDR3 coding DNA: TGTGCCAGCAGCTTAGGGACAGGGAGGATAGCGGGTACCTACAATGAGCAGTTCTTC. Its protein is CASSLGTGRIAGTYNEQFF.

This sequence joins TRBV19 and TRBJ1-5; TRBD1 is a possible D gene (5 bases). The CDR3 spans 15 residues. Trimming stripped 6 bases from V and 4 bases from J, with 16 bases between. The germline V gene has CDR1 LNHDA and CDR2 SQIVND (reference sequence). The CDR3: CASSSAQGRNQPQHF. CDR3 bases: TGTGCCAGTAGCAGTGCCCAGGGTAGGAATCAGCCCCAGCATTTT.